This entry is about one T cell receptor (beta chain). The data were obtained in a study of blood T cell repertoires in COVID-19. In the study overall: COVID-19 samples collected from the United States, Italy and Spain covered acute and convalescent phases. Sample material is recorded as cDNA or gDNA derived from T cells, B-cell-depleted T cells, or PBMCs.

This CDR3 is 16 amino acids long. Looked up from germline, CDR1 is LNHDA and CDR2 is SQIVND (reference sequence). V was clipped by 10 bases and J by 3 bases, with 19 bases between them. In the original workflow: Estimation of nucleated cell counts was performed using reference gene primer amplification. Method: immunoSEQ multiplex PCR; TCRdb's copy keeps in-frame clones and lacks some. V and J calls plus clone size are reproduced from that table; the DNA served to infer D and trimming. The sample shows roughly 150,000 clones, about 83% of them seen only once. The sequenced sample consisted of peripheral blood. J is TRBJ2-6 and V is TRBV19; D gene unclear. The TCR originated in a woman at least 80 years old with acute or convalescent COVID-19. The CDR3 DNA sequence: TGTGCCACAAGGCCAGGCTCCTCTTTTGGGGCCAACGTCCTGACTTTC. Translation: CATRPGSSFGANVLTF.